The 13 T cell receptor beta chains below come from one sample, sequenced in a study of blood T cells in healthy people across ages. The second PCR ran 7 to 11 cycles with a sample-barcoded 5' primer and J-beta primers. TCRdb reanalysed the 5' RACE reads using MiXCR and keeps one entry per CDR3 protein. The profile shows over 750,000 distinct CDR3 sequences, more than 20% of them singletons. The sample was also linked to a second study, of T cells of mothers and their children.

What was sequenced was blood. Source of these receptors: a boy aged 5-17 years in good health.

The V call is TRBV6-8, the J call TRBJ2-1, with 10 bases that match TRBD2. V dropped 2 bases and J dropped 5; count of bases not matched to a gene: 9. CDR1 is MNHGY and CDR2 is SAAAGT in the germline V gene. The CDR3 sequence is 17 residues long. The CDR3, as DNA: TGTGCCAGCAGTTACCCGTCCGGAGCGGGAGGGCACAATGAGCAGTTCTTC. This encodes CASSYPSGAGGHNEQFF.

V and J are TRBV7-8 and TRBJ1-1; TRBD1 is a possible D gene (5 bases). The V and J ends lost 3 bases and 4 bases respectively, with 12 bases between them. This CDR3 comprises 14 residues. CDR1 is SGHVS, CDR2 FQNEAQ, per germline. CDR3 in DNA: TGTGCCAGCAGCTTCGTTAGGGACCCCACTGAAGCTTTCTTT. Translated, it gives CASSFVRDPTEAFF.

The chain recombines TRBV29-1 with TRBJ1-2; D might be TRBD1 (6 bases). CDR1 is SQVTM and CDR2 is ANQGSEA in the germline V gene. V was trimmed by 7 bases and J by 6 bases, leaving 12 bases between them. This CDR3 spans 11 amino acids. CDR3 protein: CSAGGGHGYTF. CDR3 in DNA: TGCAGCGCGGGAGGGGGGCATGGCTACACCTTC. The variable domain in full, completed from reference TRBV29-1 and TRBJ1-2, reads SAVISQKPSRDICQRGTSLTIQCQVDSQVTMMFWYRQQPGQSLTLIATANQGSEATYESGFVIDKFPISRPNLTFSTLTVSNMSPEDSSIYLCSAGGGHGYTFGSGTRLTVV.

This clonotype was counted between two and nine times. V usage is TRBV4-2 and J usage is TRBJ2-7; possibly TRBD1 for D (5 bases). Germline V gene sequence: CDR1 LGHNA, CDR2 YNFKEQ. V shed 4 bases and J shed 3 bases, with 16 bases lying between them. The CDR3 totals 15 residues. The CDR3 spells CASSPYHRPDYEQYF. The DNA for the CDR3 is TGTGCCAGCAGCCCCTACCACAGGCCCGACTACGAGCAGTACTTC.

The chain employs TRBV12-3 or TRBV12-4 and TRBJ1-6; D call uncertain. V lost 2 bases, J lost 11 bases, and 16 bases lay in between. The CDR3 runs to 15 residues. The CDR3 reads CASSLNGVALTPLHF. The CDR3 DNA reads TGTGCCAGCAGTTTAAATGGGGTCGCGTTGACACCCCTCCACTTT.

The chain carries TRBV7-9 and TRBJ1-2; the D is unclear. Per the germline V gene, CDR1 is SEHNR and CDR2 is FQNEAQ (reference sequence). V lost 5 bases and J lost 8, with 15 bases in between. The CDR3 loop spans 13 amino acids. The DNA for the CDR3 is TGTGCCAGCAGCAGCACAGAACTTGGAGGCTACACCTTC. Its protein is CASSSTELGGYTF.

The V gene is TRBV7-3, the J gene TRBJ1-1, with 7 bases that match TRBD1. The CDR3 runs 17 residues. After removal of 1 base from V and 0 bases from J, the junction contained 8 bases not matched to a gene. CDR1 SGHTA and CDR2 FQGTGA come from the germline V gene. The CDR3 bases are TGTGCCAGCAGCTTAAGGCCTACAGGGGCCTTGAACACTGAAGCTTTCTTT. It translates to CASSLRPTGALNTEAFF.

The CDR3 here is CAISPTGATQETQYF. The CDR3 nucleotides are TGTGCCATCAGTCCGACAGGTGCCACCCAAGAGACCCAGTACTTC. This rearrangement joins TRBV10-3 to TRBJ2-5; D is possibly TRBD1 (6 bases). This CDR3 comprises 15 residues. Between the trimmed V and J ends, which lost 5 bases and 1 base, there was a span of 14 bases. Per germline, CDR1 ENHRY and CDR2 SYGVKD.

The chain uses TRBV24-1 and TRBJ2-4; unclear D gene. CDR1 is KGHDR and CDR2 is SFDVKD in the germline V gene. The V end lost 1 base, the J end lost 6 bases, and 6 bases lay between the germline ends. The CDR3 covers 13 residues. The CDR3 reads CATSDFSGNIQYF. CDR3 nucleotides: TGTGCCACCAGTGATTTTTCCGGAAACATTCAGTACTTC.

J is TRBJ1-6 and V is TRBV5-1; D gene ambiguous. CDR3 length equals 14 residues. Trimming took 0 bases from V and 7 from J, leaving 8 bases between them. In germline, CDR1 is SGHRS, CDR2 YFSETQ. CDR3 DNA sequence: TGCGCCAGCAGCTTGGGCCAGGCGAATTCACCCCTCCACTTT. As protein: CASSLGQANSPLHF.

There are a few counts of this clonotype. This chain connects TRBV18 to TRBJ2-7; tentatively, D is TRBD1 or TRBD2 (5 bases each). In germline, CDR1 is KGHSH, CDR2 LQKENI. The V end lost 2 bases, the J end lost 2 bases, and 13 bases lay between the germline ends. The CDR3 sequence is 15 residues long. CDR3 coding DNA: TGTGCCAGCTCACCAGGGGACCGGGTGCCCTACGAGCAGTACTTC. Its protein product is CASSPGDRVPYEQYF.

Only a few counts were recorded for this clonotype. This sequence joins TRBV28 and TRBJ1-4, with no clear D. The CDR3 is 12 residues long. Germline assignment: CDR1 MDHEN and CDR2 SYDVKM. The CDR3 here is CATGVVNEKLFF. CDR3 nucleotides: TGTGCTACCGGGGTGGTTAATGAAAAACTGTTTTTT.

The chain joins TRBV5-1 to TRBJ2-5, with D possibly matching TRBD1 (5 bases). The J call may be mistaken, given a closer DNA end match to TRBJ2-1. The CDR3 is 15 residues long. Germline V lookup: CDR1 SGHRS, CDR2 YFSETQ. The CDR3, as DNA: TGCGCCAGCAGCACTGGACACTCGGTTACGCATGAGCAGTTCTTC. Protein sequence: CASSTGHSVTHEQFF.